This TCR beta chain was found in a study of CD8 T cells in Susac syndrome. J gave up 8 bases and V 6 bases, and 7 bases lay outside the gene matches. CDR3 length: 13 residues. Germline lookup yields CDR1 ENHRY and CDR2 SYGVKD. Random hexamers served to reverse transcribe roughly 0.5 to 1 ug RNA. TCRdb analysed the immunoSEQ multiplex PCR reads with MiXCR anew, one entry per CDR3 protein. The sample includes some 260,000 distinct CDR3 sequences, 80% to 90% seen only once; the top ten take over 0.09%. This sequence was found in a human donor with multiple sclerosis. The sequencing sample was made of CD8+ T cells from PBMCs. The V and J genes are TRBV10-3 and TRBJ1-2; TRBD1 agrees at 9 bases. This CDR3 is CAISRDRGDGYTF. The CDR3 region has the DNA TGTGCCATCAGCAGAGACAGGGGGGACGGCTACACCTTC.